This entry features one T cell receptor beta chain sequence. Those who participated ranged in age from roughly 18 to 100 years and resided in approximately 23 US areas. Which cohort a participant joined came from the clinical history participants gave. Donors in Cohort 3 counted as recovered after two negative PCRs, clearance, or symptom resolution. Sequenced by immunoSEQ multiplex PCR; TCRdb stores in-frame clones only, minus some. The sample has around 470,000 clones; about nine tenths are singletons. This sample was taken from a study of blood T cell repertoires in COVID-19. On the study more broadly: T cells, B-cell-depleted T cells, or PBMCs provided the cDNA or gDNA that served as material.

CDR3 length: 16 residues. With 3 bases clipped from V and 5 bases from J, the junction kept 7 bases outside the gene matches. CDR1 is SGHTA, CDR2 FQGNSA, per germline. The origin of this receptor is a young man who had recovered from COVID-19. Sequenced input: PBMCs or T cells enriched from blood (not recorded which). V and J are TRBV7-2 and TRBJ1-6; 7 positions match TRBD1. The CDR3 region has the DNA TGTGCCAGCAGCTTGGACAGGCTGGGAAATAATTCACCCCTCCACTTT. The encoded protein is CASSLDRLGNNSPLHF.